A single count supports the clone carrying this T cell receptor beta chain. The entry originates in a study of blood T cell repertoires in COVID-19. At the level of the study: Specimens from acute and convalescent COVID-19 originated in the United States, Italy and Spain. From T cells, B-cell-depleted T cells, or PBMCs came the material, which was cDNA or gDNA.

Authors' methods: Estimates of nucleated cell counts were drawn from the amplification of reference gene primers. The protocol was immunoSEQ multiplex PCR, while the TCRdb copy is restricted to in-frame clones and leaves out a portion. V and J calls plus clone size are reproduced from that table; the DNA served to infer D and trimming. The repertoire holds 200,000 to 250,000 clones, with almost 90% as singletons. Trimming cost V 4 bases and J 3 bases; bases outside gene matches: 13. The V gene's germline CDR1 is SGHRS and CDR2 YFSETQ. This CDR3 region has 18 residues. This TCR was recovered from a man in his late teens or twenties with active or convalescent COVID-19. What was sequenced was peripheral blood. The genes are TRBV5-1 and TRBJ1-4; TRBD1 agrees at 9 bases. CDR3 sequence reads: CASSATGTGPGSNEKLFF. CDR3 coding DNA: TGCGCCAGCAGCGCCACCGGGACAGGGCCGGGTTCTAATGAAAAACTGTTTTTT.